The sequence of this T cell receptor beta chain was determined in a study of neurological immune-mediated disorders. The cDNA came from 5'RACE with 10-nucleotide random UMIs. TCRdb re-called the 5' RACE reads with MiXCR, one entry per CDR3 protein. The sample includes under 45,000 distinct CDR3 sequences, 14% of them seen just once. The germline V and J ends were trimmed by 6 bases and 5 bases, with 26 bases remaining between them. Germline V gene data show CDR1 as SQVTM and CDR2 as ANQGSEA. This CDR3 has 17 residues. The sequencing sample was made of CD4+ T cells from blood. This chain connects TRBV29-1 to TRBJ2-1, with D tentatively TRBD1 or TRBD2 (5 bases each). The TCR sequence derives from an older woman with HTLV-1-associated myelopathy (HAM/TSP). CDR3 loop: CSVRGTPGFAGNNEQFF. The CDR3 DNA reads TGCAGCGTGAGGGGTACACCCGGGTTTGCAGGTAACAATGAGCAGTTCTTC.